This TCR beta chain originates from a study of T cell repertoires in cytomegalovirus infection. The overall study: Public TCR beta signatures provided an indication of both CMV infection and a matching HLA type.

From the reads, TCRdb called clonotypes with MiXCR, one entry per CDR3 protein. The data hold about 500,000 distinct CDR3 sequences, with 33% observed a single time. This clonotype appeared a few times. Its antigen is currently unknown. The CDR3 is made up of 16 amino acids. Germline CDR1 reads MNHNS; CDR2 reads SASEGT. V lost 3 bases and J 2 bases, leaving 17 bases between the germline ends. This sequence joins TRBV6-1 and TRBJ2-7; TRBD1 is a possible D gene (9 bases). This specimen was cultured PBMCs, taken from culture after CMV antigen stimulation. The sequence was obtained from a human donor in good health (CMV status not recorded). Some clones in this sample may be carry-over from other donors' samples. Here the CDR3 reads CASSDEGQGLAYEQYV. The CDR3 DNA sequence: TGTGCCAGCAGTGATGAGGGACAGGGACTAGCCTACGAGCAGTACGTC.